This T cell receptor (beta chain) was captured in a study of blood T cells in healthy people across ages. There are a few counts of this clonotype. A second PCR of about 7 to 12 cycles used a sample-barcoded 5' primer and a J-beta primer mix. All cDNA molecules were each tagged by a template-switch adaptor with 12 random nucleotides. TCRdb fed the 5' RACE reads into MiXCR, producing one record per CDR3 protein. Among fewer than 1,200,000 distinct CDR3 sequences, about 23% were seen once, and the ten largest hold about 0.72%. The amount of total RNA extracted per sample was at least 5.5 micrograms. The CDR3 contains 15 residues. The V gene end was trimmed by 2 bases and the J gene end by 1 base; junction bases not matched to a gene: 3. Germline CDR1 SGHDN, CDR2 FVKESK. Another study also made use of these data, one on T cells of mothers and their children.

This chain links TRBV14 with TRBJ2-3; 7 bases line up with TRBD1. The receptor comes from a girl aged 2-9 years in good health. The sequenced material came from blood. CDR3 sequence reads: CASSQKGQRTDTQYF. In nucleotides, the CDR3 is TGTGCCAGCAGCCAAAAGGGACAGCGCACAGATACGCAGTATTTT.